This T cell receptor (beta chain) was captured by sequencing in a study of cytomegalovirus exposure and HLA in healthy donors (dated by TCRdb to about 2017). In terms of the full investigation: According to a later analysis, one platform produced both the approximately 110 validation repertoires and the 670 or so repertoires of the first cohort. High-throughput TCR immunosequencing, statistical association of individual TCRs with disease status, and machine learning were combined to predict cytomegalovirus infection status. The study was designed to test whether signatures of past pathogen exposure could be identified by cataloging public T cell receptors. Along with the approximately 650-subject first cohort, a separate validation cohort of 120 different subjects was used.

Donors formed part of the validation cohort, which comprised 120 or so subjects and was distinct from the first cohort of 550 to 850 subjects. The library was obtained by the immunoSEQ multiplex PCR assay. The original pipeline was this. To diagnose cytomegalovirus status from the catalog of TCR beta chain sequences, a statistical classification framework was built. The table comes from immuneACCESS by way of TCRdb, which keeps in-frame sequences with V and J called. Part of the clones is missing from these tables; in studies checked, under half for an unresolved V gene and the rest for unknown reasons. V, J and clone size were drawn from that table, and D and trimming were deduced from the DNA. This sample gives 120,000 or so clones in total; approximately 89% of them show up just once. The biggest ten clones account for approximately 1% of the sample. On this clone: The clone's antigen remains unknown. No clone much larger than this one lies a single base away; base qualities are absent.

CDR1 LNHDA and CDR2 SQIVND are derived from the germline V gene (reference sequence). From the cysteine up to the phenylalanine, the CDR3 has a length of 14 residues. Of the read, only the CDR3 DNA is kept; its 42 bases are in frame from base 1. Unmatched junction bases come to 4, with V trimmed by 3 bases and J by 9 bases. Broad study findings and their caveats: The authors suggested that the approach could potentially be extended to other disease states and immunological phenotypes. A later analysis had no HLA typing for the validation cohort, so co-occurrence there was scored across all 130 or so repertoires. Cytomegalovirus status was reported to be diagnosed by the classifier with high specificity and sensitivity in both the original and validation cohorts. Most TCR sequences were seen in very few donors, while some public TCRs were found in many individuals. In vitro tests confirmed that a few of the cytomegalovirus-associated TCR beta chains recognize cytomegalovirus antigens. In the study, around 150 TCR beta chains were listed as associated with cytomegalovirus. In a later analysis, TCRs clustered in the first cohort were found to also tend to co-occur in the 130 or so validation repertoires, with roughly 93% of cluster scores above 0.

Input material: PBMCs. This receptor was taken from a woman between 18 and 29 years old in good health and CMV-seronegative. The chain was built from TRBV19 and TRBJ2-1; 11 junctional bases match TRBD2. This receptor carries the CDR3 CASSMSLAGAEQFF. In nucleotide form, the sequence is TGTGCCAGTAGTATGTCACTAGCGGGAGCTGAGCAGTTCTTC.